The rows below give T cell receptor beta chains drawn from one sample of a study of OX40 agonist ivuxolimab in advanced cancers. Only in-frame clones appear in the TCRdb table, and some are missing; sequencing was by immunoSEQ multiplex PCR. The top ten hold more than 2% of the sample, which has 82,000 or so clones, 85% seen once. Specimen: CD4+ or CD8+ T cells sorted from blood, collected in a trial of the OX40 agonist ivuxolimab. Every receptor here comes from an adult with an advanced solid tumor such as melanoma, head and neck, liver or kidney cancer. Both conserved end residues are part of each CDR3. D genes are given only for firm matches. Clone size appears in some rows only: once, few, many, or a class for an expanded clone.

>NA|TRBJ1-4|NA|TRBV5-1
CASSPTWAGEKLFF
TGCGCCAGCAGCCCTACTTGGGCCGGCGAAAAACTGTTTTTT
>few|TRBJ1-5|NA|TRBV27
CASSWGMRQPQHF
TGTGCCAGCAGTTGGGGGATGAGACAGCCCCAGCATTTT
>NA|TRBJ2-7|NA|TRBV28
CASSPTGTESYEQYF
TGTGCCAGCAGCCCTACCGGGACGGAGTCCTACGAGCAGTACTTC
>NA|TRBJ2-7|TRBD1|TRBV5-3
CARSSAGQGCEQYF
TGTGCCAGAAGCTCCGCGGGACAGGGTTGCGAGCAGTACTTC
>once|TRBJ2-1|NA|TRBV6-6
CASSGRGSYNEQFF
TGTGCCAGCTCGGGAAGGGGGTCCTACAATGAGCAGTTCTTC
>NA|TRBJ2-1|TRBD2|TRBV18
CASSPERGGWHEQFF
TGTGCCAGCTCACCCGAGCGGGGGGGGTGGCATGAGCAGTTCTTC
>NA|TRBJ1-5|NA|TRBV28
CASSLIAGQPQHF
TGTGCCAGCAGCCTCATAGCCGGCCAGCCCCAGCATTTT
>NA|TRBJ1-6|NA|TRBV28
CASRLDSYNSPLHF
TGTGCCAGCAGGCTGGACAGCTATAATTCACCCCTCCACTTT
>NA|TRBJ1-2|NA|TRBV6-5
CATWDTKGANYGYTF
TGTGCCACATGGGACACCAAAGGTGCTAACTATGGCTACACCTTC
>NA|TRBJ2-6|NA|TRBV4-2
CASSQLVAVDGSGANVLTF
TGTGCCAGCAGCCAGTTAGTCGCGGTCGACGGATCTGGGGCCAACGTCCTGACTTTC
>NA|TRBJ2-7|TRBD2|TRBV29-1
CSVEDSRGGYEQYF
TGCAGCGTTGAAGATTCCCGGGGGGGCTACGAGCAGTACTTC
>NA|TRBJ2-2|NA|TRBV4-2
CASSQDVGVDGGELFF
TGTGCCAGCAGCCAAGATGTGGGGGTGGATGGCGGGGAGCTGTTTTTT
>NA|TRBJ1-4|NA|TRBV10-2
CASSGLPNEKLFF
TGCGCCAGCAGTGGGCTACCTAATGAAAAACTGTTTTTT
>NA|TRBJ1-5|TRBD1|TRBV10-2
CASASVGGGNQPQHF
TGCGCCAGCGCTTCGGTAGGGGGCGGCAATCAGCCCCAGCATTTT
>NA|TRBJ1-2|NA|TRBV7-2
CASSLSGDYYGYTF
TGTGCCAGCAGCTTATCGGGGGACTACTATGGCTACACCTTC
>NA|TRBJ1-6|TRBD1|TRBV19
CASGQGQGNSPLHF
TGTGCCAGTGGCCAGGGACAGGGCAATTCACCCCTCCACTTT
>NA|TRBJ2-2|TRBD1|TRBV2
CASREDRYTGELFF
TGTGCCAGCAGAGAGGACAGGTACACCGGGGAGCTGTTTTTT
>NA|TRBJ1-2|TRBD1|TRBV30
CAWGDRGIYGYTF
TGTGCCTGGGGGGACAGGGGGATCTATGGCTACACCTTC
>NA|TRBJ1-5|NA|TRBV6-6
CASQDTVSNQPQHF
TGTGCCAGTCAAGACACAGTTAGCAATCAGCCCCAGCATTTT
>NA|TRBJ1-2|NA|TRBV6-5
CASRFWGSGYGYTF
TGTGCCAGCAGGTTTTGGGGCTCGGGGTATGGCTACACCTTC
>once|TRBJ1-2|TRBD1|TRBV2
CASSADRGRLYGYTF
TGTGCCAGCAGCGCCGACAGGGGGCGTCTCTATGGCTACACCTTC
>NA|TRBJ1-1|TRBD1|TRBV7-6
CASSPGQGIGTEAFF
TGTGCCAGCAGCCCAGGACAGGGGATAGGCACTGAAGCTTTCTTT
>NA|TRBJ2-3|TRBD1|TRBV5-1
CASSSGQGVTDTQYF
TGCGCCAGCAGCTCGGGACAGGGTGTCACAGATACGCAGTATTTT
>NA|TRBJ2-3|NA|TRBV6-1
CASSEQVTGVGTDTQYF
TGTGCCAGCAGTGAACAGGTCACGGGGGTGGGCACAGATACGCAGTATTTT
>once|TRBJ2-1|TRBD2|TRBV5-4
CASSLEVLAGGESGQFF
TGTGCCAGCAGCTTGGAGGTCCTAGCGGGGGGGGAAAGTGGGCAGTTCTTC
>NA|TRBJ1-6|NA|TRBV30
CAWSVLRRQGSPLHF
TGTGCCTGGAGTGTCCTGAGAAGGCAAGGCTCACCCCTCCACTTT
>few|TRBJ1-5|NA|TRBV2
CASSEAYAYSNQPQHF
TGTGCCAGCAGTGAGGCTTACGCGTATAGCAATCAGCCCCAGCATTTT
>NA|TRBJ2-5|TRBD1|TRBV5-4
CASSSRTGRETQYF
TGTGCCAGCAGCTCCCGGACAGGGCGAGAGACCCAGTACTTC
>few|TRBJ1-1|NA|TRBV9
CASSGINRLPFF
TGTGCCAGCAGCGGTATTAACAGGCTGCCTTTCTTT
>NA|TRBJ1-4|NA|TRBV7-6
CASSLGPSEKLFF
TGTGCCAGCAGCTTAGGGCCAAGTGAAAAACTGTTTTTT
>NA|TRBJ1-1|TRBD1|TRBV5-1
CASSSGQGMVNTEAFF
TGCGCCAGCAGCTCGGGACAGGGGATGGTGAACACTGAAGCTTTCTTT
>NA|TRBJ2-3|TRBD2|TRBV10-3
CAIIEPGGDEGTDTQYF
TGTGCCATCATCGAACCCGGGGGGGACGAGGGCACAGATACGCAGTATTTT
>NA|TRBJ2-1|NA|TRBV7-3
CASSLTSPRQGRIEQFF
TGTGCCAGCAGCTTAACGTCTCCGAGGCAGGGACGGATTGAGCAGTTCTTC
>NA|TRBJ1-3|NA|TRBV6-5
CATRRAAGNTIYF
TGTGCCACCCGAAGGGCGGCTGGAAACACCATATATTTT
>NA|TRBJ1-3|NA|TRBV5-1
CASSFRGTLDTIYF
TGCGCCAGCAGCTTCCGAGGGACTTTAGACACCATATATTTT